This T cell receptor (beta chain) derives from a study of blood T cells in healthy people across ages. Study observations and caveats: Any changes in expanded clonotypes were possibly confounded, as donor CMV status remained unknown.

Approximately 10 milliliters was the volume of peripheral blood drawn from each donor. V shed 4 bases, J shed 1 base, and the junction held 8 bases outside the gene matches. CDR3 length equals 18 residues. Germline V lookup: CDR1 MGHRA, CDR2 YSYEKL. With a J-beta primer mix and a sample-barcoded 5' primer, a second PCR ran 7 to 11 cycles. Each cDNA molecule carried a tag from a template-switch adaptor that contained 12 random nucleotides. TCRdb ran MiXCR on the 5' RACE reads and lists one entry per CDR3 protein. Of some 930,000 distinct CDR3 sequences in the sample, 25% to 35% are singletons; the top ten hold roughly 10%. This clonotype was found a few times. Its antigen remains unidentified. The sample was also linked to a second study, of T cells of mothers and their children. That study adds: Biologically related mothers and children overlapped slightly more than unrelated pairs, a non-significant difference.

V and J are TRBV4-1 and TRBJ2-3, with TRBD2 matching 13 bases. The sequenced sample was blood. The sequence derives from a woman aged 40 to 50 in good health. The CDR3 here is CASSPTSGGATGTDTQYF. The CDR3 nucleotides read TGCGCCAGCAGCCCTACTAGCGGGGGGGCTACAGGCACAGATACGCAGTATTTT.